This TCR beta chain was observed in a study of molecular identifiers for immune sequencing clone quantification. The CDR3 covers 13 residues. CDR1 and CDR2 (germline): SGHRS, YFSETQ. V trimming: 5 bases; J trimming: 2 bases; junction bases outside the gene matches: 1. Many counts were recorded for this clonotype. TCRdb used MiXCR to reprocess the PCR reads, holding one entry per CDR3 protein. Found here are approximately 36,000 distinct CDR3 sequences, around 18% of them singletons; the top ten hold under 8.5%. The source is a human donor in good health. Some libraries in this study had Jurkat cell RNA spiked in. Sequenced material: naive CD8+ T cells from blood, with Jurkat cell RNA spiked in. Subset described: FACS-sorted CD8+CD4-CCR7+CD45RA+ naive T cells. V usage is TRBV5-1 and J usage is TRBJ1-2, with 9 bases that match TRBD1. CDR3 in amino acids: CASRGQGNYGYTF. CDR3 DNA: TGCGCCAGCAGGGGACAGGGAAACTATGGCTACACCTTC.